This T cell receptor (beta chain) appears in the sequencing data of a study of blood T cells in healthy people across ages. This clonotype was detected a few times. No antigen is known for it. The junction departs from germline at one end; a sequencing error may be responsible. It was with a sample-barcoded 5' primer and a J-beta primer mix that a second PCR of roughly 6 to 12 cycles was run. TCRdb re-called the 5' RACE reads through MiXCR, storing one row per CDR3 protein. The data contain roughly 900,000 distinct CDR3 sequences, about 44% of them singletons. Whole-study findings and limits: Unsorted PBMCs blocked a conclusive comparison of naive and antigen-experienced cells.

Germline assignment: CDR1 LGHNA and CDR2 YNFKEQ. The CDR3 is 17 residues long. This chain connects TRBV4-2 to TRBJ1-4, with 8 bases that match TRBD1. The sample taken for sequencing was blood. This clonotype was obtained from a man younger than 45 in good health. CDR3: CASSQDPRQGIKSELFF. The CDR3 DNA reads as TGTGCCAGTAGCCAAGATCCGAGACAGGGGATAAAGTCGGAACTGTTTTTT.